In its sample, the clone carrying this T cell receptor (beta chain) was seen a few times. Its specificity is not known. CD4+ T cells that had been cultured provided DNA sequenced with the Oncomine TCR Beta short-read assay. A single record per CDR3 protein comes from TCRdb applying MiXCR to the PCR reads. The sample has 9,500 to 15,000 distinct CDR3 sequences; more than 30% are singletons. The data were obtained in a study of vaccination and CD4 T cells after COVID-19. Treatment: approximately 11-day PBMC culture with coronavirus spike peptide pools or control peptides (ViraFEST assay). V lost 6 bases and J lost 0, with 13 bases in between. CDR1 and CDR2 from the germline V gene are SQVTM and ANQGSEA. This CDR3 comprises 14 residues.

The clonotype comes from a human donor who had recovered from COVID-19. The sample consisted of CD4+ T cells from blood, cultured in vitro, taken after SARS-CoV-2 vaccination. This chain joins TRBV29-1 and TRBJ2-3; D possibly corresponds to TRBD2 (7 bases). The CDR3 DNA reads TGCAGCGTAAGGGGGGGACGAAGCACAGATACGCAGTATTTT. Translating gives CSVRGGRSTDTQYF.